A selection of T cell receptor beta chains follows, all from one sample in a study of cytomegalovirus exposure and HLA in healthy donors. Method: immunoSEQ multiplex PCR; TCRdb's copy keeps in-frame clones and lacks some. The profile shows hundreds of thousands of clones, approximately 80% of them singletons. The sequenced material came from PBMCs. These receptors originate from a male donor in good health and CMV-seronegative. The CDR3 runs from the conserved cysteine through the conserved F or W. The D gene is left open where the match is weak. Only some rows state a clone size, as once, few, many or a class for expanded clones.

j_call: TRBJ2-7; clone_size: .; v_call: TRBV10-3; d_call: TRBD1; cdr3_aa: CAIARDRVHEQYF; cdr3_nt: TGTGCCATCGCTCGGGACAGGGTCCACGAGCAGTACTTC
j_call: TRBJ2-7; clone_size: .; v_call: TRBV4-1; d_call: TRBD2; cdr3_aa: CASSQGPSYSGSEDEQYF; cdr3_nt: TGCGCCAGCAGCCAAGGACCATCCTATAGCGGGAGTGAGGACGAGCAGTACTTC
j_call: TRBJ2-3; clone_size: .; v_call: TRBV11-3; d_call: .; cdr3_aa: CASSLGSGTDTQYF; cdr3_nt: TGTGCCAGCAGCTTAGGATCAGGCACAGATACGCAGTATTTT
j_call: TRBJ2-1; clone_size: .; v_call: TRBV19; d_call: TRBD2; cdr3_aa: CASSSSGSHLYNEQFF; cdr3_nt: TGTGCCAGTAGTAGTAGCGGGAGCCATCTTTACAATGAGCAGTTCTTC
j_call: TRBJ2-5; clone_size: .; v_call: TRBV9; d_call: .; cdr3_aa: CASSVSPDSRQTQYF; cdr3_nt: TGTGCCAGCAGCGTATCCCCTGACAGCCGCCAGACCCAGTACTTC
j_call: TRBJ1-1; clone_size: .; v_call: TRBV19; d_call: TRBD1; cdr3_aa: CASKTGPNTEAFF; cdr3_nt: TGTGCCAGTAAGACAGGGCCGAACACTGAAGCTTTCTTT
j_call: TRBJ2-5; clone_size: .; v_call: TRBV18; d_call: TRBD1; cdr3_aa: CASSPQGAGETQYF; cdr3_nt: TGTGCCAGCTCACCCCAGGGGGCTGGAGAGACCCAGTACTTC
j_call: TRBJ2-5; clone_size: .; v_call: TRBV4-1; d_call: TRBD2; cdr3_aa: CASSLSGGLAEQETQYF; cdr3_nt: TGCGCCAGCAGCCTCTCCGGTGGCCTAGCGGAGCAAGAGACCCAGTACTTC
j_call: TRBJ2-1; clone_size: .; v_call: TRBV6-6; d_call: TRBD2; cdr3_aa: CAGAGGRVGNEQFF; cdr3_nt: TGTGCCGGGGCGGGGGGCAGGGTGGGCAATGAGCAGTTCTTC
j_call: TRBJ2-7; clone_size: once; v_call: TRBV5-1; d_call: TRBD1; cdr3_aa: CASSGGQGSNEQYF; cdr3_nt: TGCGCCAGCAGCGGGGGACAGGGGTCAAACGAGCAGTACTTC
j_call: TRBJ1-6; clone_size: .; v_call: TRBV18; d_call: TRBD1; cdr3_aa: CASSSDRDNSPLHF; cdr3_nt: TGTGCCAGCTCTTCGGACAGGGATAATTCACCCCTCCACTTT
j_call: TRBJ2-7; clone_size: once; v_call: TRBV6-5; d_call: TRBD1; cdr3_aa: CASTQEGTGFYEQYF; cdr3_nt: TGTGCCAGCACCCAGGAAGGGACAGGGTTCTACGAGCAGTACTTC
j_call: TRBJ1-2; clone_size: .; v_call: TRBV19; d_call: .; cdr3_aa: CASNDIVHGYTF; cdr3_nt: TGTGCCAGTAACGACATTGTCCATGGCTACACCTTC
j_call: TRBJ1-4; clone_size: .; v_call: TRBV6-1; d_call: TRBD1; cdr3_aa: CASRDRPNEKLFF; cdr3_nt: TGTGCCAGCAGGGACAGGCCTAATGAAAAACTGTTTTTT
j_call: TRBJ2-3; clone_size: .; v_call: TRBV6-6; d_call: TRBD1; cdr3_aa: CASYWTGGNADTQYF; cdr3_nt: TGTGCCAGCTACTGGACAGGGGGCAACGCAGATACGCAGTATTTT
j_call: TRBJ1-4; clone_size: .; v_call: TRBV2; d_call: .; cdr3_aa: CASSVKTTNEKLFF; cdr3_nt: TGTGCCAGCAGTGTCAAAACAACTAATGAAAAACTGTTTTTT
j_call: TRBJ2-7; clone_size: .; v_call: TRBV7-9; d_call: TRBD1; cdr3_aa: CSSSSLSTDRAYEQYF; cdr3_nt: TGTTCCAGCAGCTCCCTATCCACTGACAGGGCGTACGAGCAGTACTTC
j_call: TRBJ2-7; clone_size: .; v_call: TRBV9; d_call: TRBD2; cdr3_aa: CASSSGLGRYEQYF; cdr3_nt: TGTGCCAGCAGCTCCGGACTAGGGAGGTACGAGCAGTACTTC
j_call: TRBJ2-3; clone_size: .; v_call: TRBV18; d_call: TRBD1; cdr3_aa: CASSRHRGPTDTQYF; cdr3_nt: TGTGCCAGCTCACGACACAGGGGCCCAACAGATACGCAGTATTTT
j_call: TRBJ2-3; clone_size: .; v_call: TRBV28; d_call: .; cdr3_aa: CASKGGFTDTQYF; cdr3_nt: TGTGCCAGCAAGGGAGGCTTCACAGATACGCAGTATTTT